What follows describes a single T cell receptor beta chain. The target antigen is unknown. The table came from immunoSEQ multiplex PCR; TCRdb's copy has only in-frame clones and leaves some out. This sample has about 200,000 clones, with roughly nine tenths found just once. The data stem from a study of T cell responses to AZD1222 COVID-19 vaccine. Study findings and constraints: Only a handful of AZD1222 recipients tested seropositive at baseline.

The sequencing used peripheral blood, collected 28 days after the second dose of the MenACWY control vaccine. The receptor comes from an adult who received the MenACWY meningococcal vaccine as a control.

Written as DNA, the CDR3 is TGTGCCAGCAGCCGCCGGTCGGGAGAGGGGACCGGGGAGCTGTTTTTT. Translated: CASSRRSGEGTGELFF. J is TRBJ2-2 and V is TRBV7-2; a possible D gene is TRBD2 (6 bases). CDR3 length equals 16 residues. Trimming cost V 5 bases and J 5 bases, with 18 bases left between them. Per the germline V gene, CDR1 is SGHTA and CDR2 is FQGNSA.